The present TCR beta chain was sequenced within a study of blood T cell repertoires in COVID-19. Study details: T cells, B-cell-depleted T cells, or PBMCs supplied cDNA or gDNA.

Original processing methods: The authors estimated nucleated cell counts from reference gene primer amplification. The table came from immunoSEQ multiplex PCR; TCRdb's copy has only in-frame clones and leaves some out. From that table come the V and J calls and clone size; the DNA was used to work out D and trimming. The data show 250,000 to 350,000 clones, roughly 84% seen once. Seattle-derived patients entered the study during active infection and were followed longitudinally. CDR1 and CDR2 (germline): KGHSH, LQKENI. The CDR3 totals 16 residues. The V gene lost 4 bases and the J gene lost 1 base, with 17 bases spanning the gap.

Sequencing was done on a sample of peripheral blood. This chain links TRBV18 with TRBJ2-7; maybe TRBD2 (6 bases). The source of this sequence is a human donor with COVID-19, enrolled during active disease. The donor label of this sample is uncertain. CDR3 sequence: CASSRTPGLTSYEQYF. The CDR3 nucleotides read TGTGCCAGCTCACGCACTCCGGGACTCACGTCCTACGAGCAGTACTTC.